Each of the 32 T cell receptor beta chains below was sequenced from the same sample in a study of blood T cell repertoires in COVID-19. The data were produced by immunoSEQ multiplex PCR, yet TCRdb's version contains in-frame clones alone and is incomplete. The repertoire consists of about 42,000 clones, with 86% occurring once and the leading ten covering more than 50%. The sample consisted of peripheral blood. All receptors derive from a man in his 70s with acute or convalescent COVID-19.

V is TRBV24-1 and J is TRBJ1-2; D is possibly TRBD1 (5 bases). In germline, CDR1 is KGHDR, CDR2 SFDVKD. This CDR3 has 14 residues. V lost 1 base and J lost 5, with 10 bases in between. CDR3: CATSDFAQGYGYTF. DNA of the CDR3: TGTGCCACCAGTGATTTTGCGCAGGGTTATGGCTACACCTTC.

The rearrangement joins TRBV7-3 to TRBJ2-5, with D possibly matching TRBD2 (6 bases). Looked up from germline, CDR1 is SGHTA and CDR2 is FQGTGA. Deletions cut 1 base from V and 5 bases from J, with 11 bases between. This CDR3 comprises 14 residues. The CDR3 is CASSLSGARETQYF. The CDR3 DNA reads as TGTGCCAGCAGCTTAAGCGGGGCGCGGGAGACCCAGTACTTC.

The CDR3 DNA sequence: TGTGCCAGCAGCTTAGCCAGGGCGGACATTCAGTACTTC. This translates into CASSLARADIQYF. The chain carries TRBV11-3 and TRBJ2-4, with D possibly TRBD1 on 5 matching bases. The V end lost 1 base, the J end lost 8 bases, and 9 bases lay between the germline ends. CDR1 is SGHNT and CDR2 is YENEEA in the germline V gene. CDR3 size: 13 residues.

As DNA, the CDR3 is TGTGCCAGCAGTGAAGCGGCCTCAACTAATGAAAAACTGTTTTTT. Protein product: CASSEAASTNEKLFF. This sequence joins TRBV6-1 and TRBJ1-4, with D unresolved. The CDR3 covers 15 residues. Trimming pared 0 bases from V and 0 bases from J, leaving 5 bases between. From germline, CDR1 is MNHNS and CDR2 SASEGT.

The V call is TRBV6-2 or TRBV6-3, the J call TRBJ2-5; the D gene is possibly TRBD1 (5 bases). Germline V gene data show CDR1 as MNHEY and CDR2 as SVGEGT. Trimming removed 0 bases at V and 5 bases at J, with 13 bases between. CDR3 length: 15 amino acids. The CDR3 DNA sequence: TGTGCCAGCAGTTACTCGAATTCAGGGCTGGAGACCCAGTACTTC. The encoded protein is CASSYSNSGLETQYF.

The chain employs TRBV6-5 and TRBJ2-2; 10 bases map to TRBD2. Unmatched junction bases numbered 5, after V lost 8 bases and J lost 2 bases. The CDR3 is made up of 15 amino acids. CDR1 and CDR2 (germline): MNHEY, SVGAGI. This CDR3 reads CASQGLAANTGELFF. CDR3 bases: TGTGCCAGCCAAGGACTAGCGGCAAACACCGGGGAGCTGTTTTTT.

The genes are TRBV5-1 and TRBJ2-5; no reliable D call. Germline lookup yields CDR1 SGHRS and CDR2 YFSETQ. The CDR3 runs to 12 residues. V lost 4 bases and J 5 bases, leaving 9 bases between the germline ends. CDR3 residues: CASSLVRETQYF. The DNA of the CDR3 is TGCGCCAGCAGCCTTGTTCGGGAGACCCAGTACTTC.

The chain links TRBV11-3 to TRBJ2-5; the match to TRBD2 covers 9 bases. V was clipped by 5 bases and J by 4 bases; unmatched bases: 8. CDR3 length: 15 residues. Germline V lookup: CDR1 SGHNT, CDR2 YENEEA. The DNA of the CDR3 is TGTGCCAGCAGCCCTAGCGGGAAGGAGAGAGAGACCCAGTACTTC. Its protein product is CASSPSGKERETQYF.

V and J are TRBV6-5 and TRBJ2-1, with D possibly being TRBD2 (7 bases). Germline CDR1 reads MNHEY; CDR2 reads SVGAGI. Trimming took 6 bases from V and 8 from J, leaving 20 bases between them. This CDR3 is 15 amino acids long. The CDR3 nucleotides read TGTGCCAGCAGCCCCGGGGGGCCGGTGTCCCATGAGCAGTTCTTC. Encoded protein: CASSPGGPVSHEQFF.

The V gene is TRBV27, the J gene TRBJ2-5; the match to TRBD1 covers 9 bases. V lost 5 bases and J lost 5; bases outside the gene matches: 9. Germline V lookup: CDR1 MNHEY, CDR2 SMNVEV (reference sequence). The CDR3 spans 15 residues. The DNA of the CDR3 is TGTGCCAGCAGTGTTTCCGGGACAGGGAGGGAGACCCAGTACTTC. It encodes CASSVSGTGRETQYF.

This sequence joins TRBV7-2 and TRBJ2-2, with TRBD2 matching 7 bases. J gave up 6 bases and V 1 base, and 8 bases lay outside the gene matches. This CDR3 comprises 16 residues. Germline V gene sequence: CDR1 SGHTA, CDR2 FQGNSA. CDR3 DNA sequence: TGTGCCAGCAGCTTAGGTGTTGCGGGAGACCCCGGGGAGCTGTTTTTT. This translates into CASSLGVAGDPGELFF.

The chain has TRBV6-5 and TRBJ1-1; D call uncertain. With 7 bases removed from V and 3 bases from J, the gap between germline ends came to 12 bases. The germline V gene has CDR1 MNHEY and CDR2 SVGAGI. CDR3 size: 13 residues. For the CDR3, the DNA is TGTGCCAGCACCCGGTACGAGGACACTGAAGCTTTCTTT. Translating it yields CASTRYEDTEAFF.

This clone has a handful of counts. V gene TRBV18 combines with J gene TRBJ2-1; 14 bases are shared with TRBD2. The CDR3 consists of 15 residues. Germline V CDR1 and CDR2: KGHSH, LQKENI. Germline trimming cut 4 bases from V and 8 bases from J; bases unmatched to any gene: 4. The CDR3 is CASSQGLAGVDEQFF. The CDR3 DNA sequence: TGTGCCAGCTCACAGGGACTAGCGGGAGTGGATGAGCAGTTCTTC.

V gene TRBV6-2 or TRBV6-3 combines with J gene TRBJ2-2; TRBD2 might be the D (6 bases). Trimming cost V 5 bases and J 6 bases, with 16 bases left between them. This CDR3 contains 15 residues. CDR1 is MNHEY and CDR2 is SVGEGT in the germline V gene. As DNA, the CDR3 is TGTGCCAGCAGTCGACTAGTTGGCGTCGCCGGGGAGCTGTTTTTT. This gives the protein CASSRLVGVAGELFF.

The CDR3 is CASSQGTTNTEAFF. The CDR3 DNA sequence: TGTGCCAGCAGCCAAGGAACTACGAACACTGAAGCTTTCTTT. The chain employs TRBV3-1 (or the pseudogene TRBV3-2) and TRBJ1-1; D is ambiguous. The CDR3 has 14 amino acids. Germline V gives CDR1 LGHDT, CDR2 YNNKEL (reference sequence). Trimming took off 1 base at V and 1 base at J, with 7 bases between the two ends.

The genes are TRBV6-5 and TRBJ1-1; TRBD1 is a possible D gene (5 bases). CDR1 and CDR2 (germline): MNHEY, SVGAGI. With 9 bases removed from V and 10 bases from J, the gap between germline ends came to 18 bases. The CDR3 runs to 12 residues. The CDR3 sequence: CASSTGLTGAFF. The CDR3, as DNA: TGTGCCAGTTCAACAGGTCTTACGGGAGCTTTCTTT.

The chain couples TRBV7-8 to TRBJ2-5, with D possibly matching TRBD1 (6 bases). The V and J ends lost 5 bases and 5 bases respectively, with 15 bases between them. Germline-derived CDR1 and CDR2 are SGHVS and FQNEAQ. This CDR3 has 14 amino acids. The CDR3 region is CASSPRQVGETQYF. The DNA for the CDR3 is TGTGCCAGCAGCCCTCGACAGGTTGGGGAGACCCAGTACTTC.

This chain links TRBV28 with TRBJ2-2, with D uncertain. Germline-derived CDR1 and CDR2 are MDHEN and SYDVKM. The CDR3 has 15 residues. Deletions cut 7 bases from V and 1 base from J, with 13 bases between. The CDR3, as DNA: TGTGCCAGCACCCTTCAACTGGTGAACACCGGGGAGCTGTTTTTT. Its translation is CASTLQLVNTGELFF.

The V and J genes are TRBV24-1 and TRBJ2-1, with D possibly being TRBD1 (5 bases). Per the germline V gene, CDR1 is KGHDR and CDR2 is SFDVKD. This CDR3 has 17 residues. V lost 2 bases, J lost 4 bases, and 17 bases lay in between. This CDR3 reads CATSDSQGSKSYNEQFF. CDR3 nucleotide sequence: TGTGCCACCAGTGATTCCCAGGGAAGTAAGTCTTACAATGAGCAGTTCTTC.

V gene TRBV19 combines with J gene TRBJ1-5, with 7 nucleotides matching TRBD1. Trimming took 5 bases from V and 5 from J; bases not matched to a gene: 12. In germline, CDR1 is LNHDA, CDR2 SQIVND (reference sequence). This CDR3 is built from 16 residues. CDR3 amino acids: CASSSIRGLGDQPQHF. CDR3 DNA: TGTGCCAGTAGTTCGATCAGGGGGTTGGGAGATCAGCCCCAGCATTTT.

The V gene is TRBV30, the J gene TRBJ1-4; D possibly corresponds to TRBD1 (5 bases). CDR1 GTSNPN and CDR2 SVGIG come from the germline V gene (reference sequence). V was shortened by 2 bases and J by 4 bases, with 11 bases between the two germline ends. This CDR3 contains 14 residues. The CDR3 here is CAWSFSGYNEKLFF. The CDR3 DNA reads TGTGCCTGGAGTTTTTCAGGGTATAATGAAAAACTGTTTTTT.

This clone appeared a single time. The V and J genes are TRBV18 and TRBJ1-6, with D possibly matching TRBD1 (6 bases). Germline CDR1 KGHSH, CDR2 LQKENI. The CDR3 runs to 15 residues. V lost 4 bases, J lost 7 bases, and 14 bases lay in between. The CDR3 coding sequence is TGTGCCAGCTCACAGAAACAGGGCTTCAATTCACCCCTCCACTTT. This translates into CASSQKQGFNSPLHF. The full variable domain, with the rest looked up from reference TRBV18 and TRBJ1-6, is NAGVMQNPRHLVRRRGQEARLRCSPMKGHSHVYWYRQLPEEGLKFMVYLQKENIIDESGMPKERFSAEFPKEGPSILRIQQVVRGDSAAYFCASSQKQGFNSPLHFGNGTRLTVT.

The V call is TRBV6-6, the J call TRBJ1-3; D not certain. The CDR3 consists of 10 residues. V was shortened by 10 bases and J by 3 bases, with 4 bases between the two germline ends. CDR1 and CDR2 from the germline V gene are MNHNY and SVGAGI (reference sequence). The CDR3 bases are TGTGCCACTCTTGGAAACACCATATATTTT. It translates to CATLGNTIYF.

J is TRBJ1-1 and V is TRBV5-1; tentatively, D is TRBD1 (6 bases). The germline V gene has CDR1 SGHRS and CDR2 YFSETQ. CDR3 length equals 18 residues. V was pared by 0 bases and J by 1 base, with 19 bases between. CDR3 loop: CASSLEQGHYGQNTEAFF. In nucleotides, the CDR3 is TGCGCCAGCAGCTTGGAGCAGGGGCACTACGGCCAGAACACTGAAGCTTTCTTT.

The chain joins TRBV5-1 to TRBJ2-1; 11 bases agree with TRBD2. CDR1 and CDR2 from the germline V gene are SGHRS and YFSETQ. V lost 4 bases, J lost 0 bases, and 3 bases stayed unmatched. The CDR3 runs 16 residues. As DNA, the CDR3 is TGCGCCAGCAGCCCCGGGACTAGCGGCTCCTACAATGAGCAGTTCTTC. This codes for CASSPGTSGSYNEQFF.

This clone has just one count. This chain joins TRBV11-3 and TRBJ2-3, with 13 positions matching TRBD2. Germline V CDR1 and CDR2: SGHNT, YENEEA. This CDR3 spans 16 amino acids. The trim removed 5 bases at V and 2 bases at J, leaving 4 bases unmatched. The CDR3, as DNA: TGTGCCAGCAGCCTAGGGACTAGCGGGACCACAGATACGCAGTATTTT. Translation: CASSLGTSGTTDTQYF.

The CDR3 loop reads CASSPGQGLWGANVLTF. DNA for the CDR3: TGTGCCAGCAGCCCAGGACAGGGGTTATGGGGGGCCAACGTCCTGACTTTC. V is TRBV9 and J is TRBJ2-6; 9 bases align to TRBD1. Germline V gene lookup returns CDR1 SGDLS and CDR2 YYNGEE. Losses at the gene ends were 4 bases for V and 4 bases for J; bases not matched to a gene: 9. This CDR3 contains 17 residues.

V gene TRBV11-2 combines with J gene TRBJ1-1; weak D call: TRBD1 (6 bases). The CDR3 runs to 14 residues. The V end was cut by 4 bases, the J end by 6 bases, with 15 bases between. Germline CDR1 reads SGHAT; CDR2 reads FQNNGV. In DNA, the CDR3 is TGTGCCAGCAGCTGGGGGCAGGGGCGGGCTGAAGCTTTCTTT. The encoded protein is CASSWGQGRAEAFF.

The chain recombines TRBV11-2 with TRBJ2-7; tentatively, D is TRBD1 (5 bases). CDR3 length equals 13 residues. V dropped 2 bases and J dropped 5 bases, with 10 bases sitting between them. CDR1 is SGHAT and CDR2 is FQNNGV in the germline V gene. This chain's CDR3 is CASSLQGDHEQYF. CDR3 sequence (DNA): TGTGCCAGCAGCTTACAGGGCGACCACGAGCAGTACTTC.

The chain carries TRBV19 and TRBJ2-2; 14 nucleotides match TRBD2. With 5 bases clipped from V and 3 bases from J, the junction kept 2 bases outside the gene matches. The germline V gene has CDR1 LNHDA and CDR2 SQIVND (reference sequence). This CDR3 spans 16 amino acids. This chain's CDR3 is CASSPTSGRDTGELFF. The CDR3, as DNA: TGTGCCAGTAGTCCGACTAGCGGGAGGGACACCGGGGAGCTGTTTTTT.

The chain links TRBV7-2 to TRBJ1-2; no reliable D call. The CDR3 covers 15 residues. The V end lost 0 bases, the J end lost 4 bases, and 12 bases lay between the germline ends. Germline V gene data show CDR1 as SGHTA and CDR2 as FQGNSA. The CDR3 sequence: CASSLARLTGYGYTF. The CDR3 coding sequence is TGTGCCAGCAGCTTAGCCAGGTTGACCGGCTATGGCTACACCTTC. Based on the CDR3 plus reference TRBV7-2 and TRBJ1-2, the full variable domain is GAGVSQSPSNKVTEKGKDVELRCDPISGHTALYWYRQSLGQGLEFLIYFQGNSAPDKSGLPSDRFSAERTGGSVSTLTIQRTQQEDSAVYLCASSLARLTGYGYTFGSGTRLTVV.

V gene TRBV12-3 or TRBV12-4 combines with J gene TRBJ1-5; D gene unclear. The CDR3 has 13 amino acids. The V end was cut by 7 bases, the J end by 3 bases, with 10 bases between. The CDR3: CASTRQVNQPQHF. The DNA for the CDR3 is TGTGCCAGCACACGGCAGGTCAATCAGCCCCAGCATTTT.